A single T cell receptor (beta chain) is shown here with its context. Its antigen is still unknown. A library made for alpha chains picked up this beta chain off target, so its size means little. Trimming removed 2 bases from V and 1 base from J, with 12 bases in between. The CDR3 covers 16 residues. Germline values: CDR1 SGHVS, CDR2 FQNEAQ. The sample originates from a study of spatial heterogeneity in lung cancer. Whole-study results and caveats: TCRs found ubiquitously expanded in tumor appeared in blood more at resection than at follow-up.

TCRdb used MiXCR to reprocess the 5' RACE reads, holding one entry per CDR3 protein. The sample includes 650 to 800 distinct CDR3 sequences, 60% to 80% of them seen just once. As for time point: blood at routine non-recurrence follow-up after resection. The chain recombines TRBV7-8 with TRBJ2-1; D perhaps matches TRBD2 (6 bases). This receptor was taken from a female donor with early-stage non-small cell lung cancer. The source material was PBMCs, sampled at follow-up. The CDR3 here is CASSLRVGSSYNEQFF. The CDR3 DNA follows: TGTGCCAGCAGCTTACGCGTCGGGAGTTCCTACAATGAGCAGTTCTTC. The variable domain in full, completed from reference TRBV7-8 and TRBJ2-1, reads GAGVSQSPRYKVAKRGQDVALRCDPISGHVSLFWYQQALGQGPEFLTYFQNEAQLDKSGLPSDRFFAERPEGSVSTLKIQRTQQEDSAVYLCASSLRVGSSYNEQFFGPGTRLTVL.